This TCR beta chain was recovered during a study of CD8+ T cells in alopecia areata. Treatment indicated: oral pan-JAK inhibitor, 5-10 mg twice daily. Sampling of alopecia areata patients yielded lesional scalp punch biopsies as well as peripheral blood. Once RNA had been extracted, it was reverse transcribed into cDNA to act as the sequencing template. The protocol was immunoSEQ multiplex PCR, while the TCRdb copy is restricted to in-frame clones and leaves out a portion. The data show roughly 120,000 clones, about 50% seen once. Whole-study results and caveats: Uncertain still, given a single nonresponder, is whether baseline CD8+ expansion links to response. Among the top 100, expanded CD8+ clones were significantly decreased by tofacitinib, as was scalp clonality.

About this clone itself: Its matching antigen is unknown.

Germline values: CDR1 MNHNY, CDR2 SVGAGI (reference sequence). This CDR3 is built from 16 residues. V dropped 5 bases and J dropped 2; count of bases not matched to a gene: 6. The sample in question was CD4+ T cells sorted from blood, obtained at week 4, from a patient treated with tofacitinib. This TCR came from a human donor with alopecia areata. J is TRBJ1-5 and V is TRBV6-6, with 10 positions matching TRBD1. CDR3 nucleotide sequence: TGTGCCAGCAGTCCACGACAGGGGGCAGGCAATCAGCCCCAGCATTTT. It translates to CASSPRQGAGNQPQHF.